This entry lists 2 T cell receptor beta chains sequenced from one sample in a study of T-cell reconstitution after alpha-beta-depleted transplantation in children. A library of TCRbeta sequences, prepared with unique molecular identifiers, was generated. TCRdb re-called the PCR reads through MiXCR, storing one row per CDR3 protein. Among around 400,000 distinct CDR3 sequences listed, about a fifth were seen once. Sequenced here: PBMCs from the stem cell graft donor, sampled from the stem cell graft. The origin of the receptors is a human donor who donated a stem cell graft to a child with acute myeloid leukemia.

There are many counts of this clonotype. The chain carries TRBV4-3 and TRBJ2-1; 7 bases match TRBD2. Unmatched junction bases numbered 8, after V lost 0 bases and J lost 3 bases. The CDR3 spans 17 residues. The V gene's germline CDR1 is LGHNA and CDR2 YSLEER. The CDR3 DNA reads TGCGCCAGCAGCCAAGATCTGAGCGGGATGGGCTACAATGAGCAGTTCTTC. Amino acid sequence: CASSQDLSGMGYNEQFF.

The chain joins TRBV15 to TRBJ2-7, with D hard to call. The CDR3 loop spans 13 amino acids. Germline V gene lookup returns CDR1 LNHNV and CDR2 YYDKDF (reference sequence). Trimming took off 0 bases at V and 3 bases at J, with 6 bases between the two ends. The CDR3 loop is CATSRDLLYEQYF. CDR3 bases: TGTGCCACCAGCAGAGACCTTCTCTACGAGCAGTACTTC.